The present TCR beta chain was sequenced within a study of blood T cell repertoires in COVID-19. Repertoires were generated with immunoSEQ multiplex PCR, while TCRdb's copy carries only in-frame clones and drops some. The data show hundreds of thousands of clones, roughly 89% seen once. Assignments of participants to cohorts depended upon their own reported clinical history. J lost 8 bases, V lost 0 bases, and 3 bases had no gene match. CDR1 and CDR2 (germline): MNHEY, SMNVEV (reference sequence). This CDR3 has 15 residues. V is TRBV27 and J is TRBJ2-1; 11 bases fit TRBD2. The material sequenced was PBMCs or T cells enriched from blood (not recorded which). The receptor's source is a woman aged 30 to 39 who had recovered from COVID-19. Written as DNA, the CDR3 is TGTGCCAGCAGTTTATCTAGCGGGAGGGGCCATGAGCAGTTCTTC. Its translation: CASSLSSGRGHEQFF.